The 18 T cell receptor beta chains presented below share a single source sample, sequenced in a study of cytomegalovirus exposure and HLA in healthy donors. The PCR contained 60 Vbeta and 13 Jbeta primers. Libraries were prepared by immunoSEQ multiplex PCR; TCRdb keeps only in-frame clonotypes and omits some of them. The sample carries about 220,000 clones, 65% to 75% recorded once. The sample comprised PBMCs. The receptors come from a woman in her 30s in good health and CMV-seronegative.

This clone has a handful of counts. The CDR3 loop is CASSPDRDYGYTF. DNA of the CDR3: TGTGCCAGTAGTCCTGACAGGGACTATGGCTACACCTTC. The chain has TRBV19 and TRBJ1-2; 7 bases line up with TRBD1. The CDR3 spans 13 residues. Germline V gene data show CDR1 as LNHDA and CDR2 as SQIVND (reference sequence). Losses at the gene ends were 5 bases for V and 3 bases for J; bases not matched to a gene: 3.

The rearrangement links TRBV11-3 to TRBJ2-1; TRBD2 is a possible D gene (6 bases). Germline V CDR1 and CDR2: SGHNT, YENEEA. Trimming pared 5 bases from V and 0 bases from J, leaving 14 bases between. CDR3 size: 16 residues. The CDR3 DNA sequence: TGTGCCAGCAGCCTCGGGACTTGGAGCTCCTACAATGAGCAGTTCTTC. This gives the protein CASSLGTWSSYNEQFF.

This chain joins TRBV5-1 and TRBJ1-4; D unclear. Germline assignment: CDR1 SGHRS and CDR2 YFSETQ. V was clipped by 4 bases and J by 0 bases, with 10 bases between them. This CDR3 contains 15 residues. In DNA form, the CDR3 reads TGCGCCAGCAGCCCTAAATCGGCAACTAATGAAAAACTGTTTTTT. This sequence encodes CASSPKSATNEKLFF. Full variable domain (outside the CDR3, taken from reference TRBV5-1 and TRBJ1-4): KAGVTQTPRYLIKTRGQQVTLSCSPISGHRSVSWYQQTPGQGLQFLFEYFSETQRNKGNFPGRFSGRQFSNSRSEMNVSTLELGDSALYLCASSPKSATNEKLFFGSGTQLSVL.

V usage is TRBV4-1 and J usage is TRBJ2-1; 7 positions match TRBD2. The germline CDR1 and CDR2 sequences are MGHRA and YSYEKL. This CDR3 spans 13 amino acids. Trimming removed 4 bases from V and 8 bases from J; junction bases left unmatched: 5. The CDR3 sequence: CASSPTSNHEQFF. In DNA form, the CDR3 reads TGCGCCAGCAGCCCGACTAGCAACCATGAGCAGTTCTTC.

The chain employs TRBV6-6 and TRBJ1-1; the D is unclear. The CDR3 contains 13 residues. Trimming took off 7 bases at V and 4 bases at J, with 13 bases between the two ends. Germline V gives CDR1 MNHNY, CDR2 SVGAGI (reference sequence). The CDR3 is CASIRVGLTEAFF. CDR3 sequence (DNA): TGTGCCAGCATCCGGGTCGGTCTCACTGAAGCTTTCTTT.

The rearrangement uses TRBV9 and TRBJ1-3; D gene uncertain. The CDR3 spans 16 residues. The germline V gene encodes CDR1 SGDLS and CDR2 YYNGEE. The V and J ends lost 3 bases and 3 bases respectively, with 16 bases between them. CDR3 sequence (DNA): TGTGCCAGCAGCGGCATGGGCGGTGGAGGTGGAAACACCATATATTTT. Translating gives CASSGMGGGGGNTIYF.

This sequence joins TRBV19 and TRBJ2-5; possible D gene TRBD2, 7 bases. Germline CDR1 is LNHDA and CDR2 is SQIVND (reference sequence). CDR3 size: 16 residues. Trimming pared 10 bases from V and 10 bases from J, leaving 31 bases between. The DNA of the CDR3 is TGTGCCACAGAAAGAAGGACTAGAACCCGGGAAGGGGGCCAGTACTTC. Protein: CATERRTRTREGGQYF.

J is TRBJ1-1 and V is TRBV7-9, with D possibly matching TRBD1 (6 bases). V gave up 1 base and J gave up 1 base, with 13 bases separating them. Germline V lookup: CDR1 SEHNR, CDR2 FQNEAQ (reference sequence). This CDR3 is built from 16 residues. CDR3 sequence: CASSLVGGGRNTEAFF. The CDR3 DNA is TGTGCCAGCAGCTTAGTCGGGGGGGGCCGGAACACTGAAGCTTTCTTT.

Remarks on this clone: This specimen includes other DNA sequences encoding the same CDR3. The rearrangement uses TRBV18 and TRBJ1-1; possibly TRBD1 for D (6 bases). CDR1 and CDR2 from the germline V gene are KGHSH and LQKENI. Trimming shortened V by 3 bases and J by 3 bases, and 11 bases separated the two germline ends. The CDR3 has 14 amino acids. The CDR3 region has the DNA TGTGCCAGCTCACCGCGAGGGGGTGACACTGAAGCTTTCTTT. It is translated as CASSPRGGDTEAFF.

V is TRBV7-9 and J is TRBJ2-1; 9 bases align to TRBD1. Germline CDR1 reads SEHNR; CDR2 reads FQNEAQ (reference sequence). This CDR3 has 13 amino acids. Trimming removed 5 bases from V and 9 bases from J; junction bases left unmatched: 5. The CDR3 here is CASSRQGGVEQFF. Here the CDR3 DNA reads TGTGCCAGCAGCCGACAGGGGGGCGTTGAGCAGTTCTTC.

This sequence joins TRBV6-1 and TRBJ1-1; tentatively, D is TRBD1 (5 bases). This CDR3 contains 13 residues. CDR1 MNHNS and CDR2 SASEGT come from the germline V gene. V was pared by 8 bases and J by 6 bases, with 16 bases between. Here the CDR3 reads CASGGGGDSEAFF. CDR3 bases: TGTGCCAGCGGGGGAGGAGGCGACTCTGAAGCTTTCTTT.

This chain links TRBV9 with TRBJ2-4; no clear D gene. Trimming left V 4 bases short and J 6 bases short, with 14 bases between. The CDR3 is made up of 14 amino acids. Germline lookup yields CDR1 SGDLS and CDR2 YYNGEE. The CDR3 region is CASSPSPRGNIQYF. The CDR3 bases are TGTGCCAGCAGCCCGTCCCCCCGCGGAAACATTCAGTACTTC.

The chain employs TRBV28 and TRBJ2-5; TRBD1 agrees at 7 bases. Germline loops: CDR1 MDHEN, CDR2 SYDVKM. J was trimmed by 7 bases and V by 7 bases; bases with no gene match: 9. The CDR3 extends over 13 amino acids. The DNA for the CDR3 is TGTGCCAGCAAAGGGGGCTCCCCGGGGACCCAGTACTTC. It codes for CASKGGSPGTQYF.

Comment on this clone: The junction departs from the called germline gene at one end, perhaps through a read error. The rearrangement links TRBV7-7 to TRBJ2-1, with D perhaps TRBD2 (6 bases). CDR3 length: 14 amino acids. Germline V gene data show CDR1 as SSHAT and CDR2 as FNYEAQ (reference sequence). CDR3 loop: CASSAGGLQDEQFF. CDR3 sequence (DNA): TGTGCTAGCAGCGCCGGAGGGCTACAAGATGAGCAGTTCTTC.

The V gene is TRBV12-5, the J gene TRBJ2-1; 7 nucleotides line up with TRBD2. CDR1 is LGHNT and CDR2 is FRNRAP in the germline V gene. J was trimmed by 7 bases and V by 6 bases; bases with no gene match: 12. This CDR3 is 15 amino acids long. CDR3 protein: CASGWAAGAGNEQFF. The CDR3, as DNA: TGTGCTAGTGGCTGGGCCGCGGGAGCGGGGAATGAGCAGTTCTTC.

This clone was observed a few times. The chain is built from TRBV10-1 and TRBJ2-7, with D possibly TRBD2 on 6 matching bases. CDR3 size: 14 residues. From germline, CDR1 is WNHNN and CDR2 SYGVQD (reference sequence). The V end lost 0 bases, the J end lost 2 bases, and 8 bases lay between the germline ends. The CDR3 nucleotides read TGCGCCAGCAGTGAGTCGGAGGGCGCCTACGAGCAGTACTTC. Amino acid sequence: CASSESEGAYEQYF.

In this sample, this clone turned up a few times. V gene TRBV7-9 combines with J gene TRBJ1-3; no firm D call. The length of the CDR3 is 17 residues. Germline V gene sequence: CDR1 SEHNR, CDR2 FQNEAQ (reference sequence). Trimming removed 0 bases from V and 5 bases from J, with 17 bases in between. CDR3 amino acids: CASSLAGDGLDRNTIYF. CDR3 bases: TGTGCCAGCAGCTTAGCCGGGGATGGCTTGGATAGAAACACCATATATTTT.

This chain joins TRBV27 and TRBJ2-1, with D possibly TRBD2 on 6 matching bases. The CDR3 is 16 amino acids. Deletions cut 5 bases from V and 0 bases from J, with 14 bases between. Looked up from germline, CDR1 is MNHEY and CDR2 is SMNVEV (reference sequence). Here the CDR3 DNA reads TGTGCCAGCAGTATCTTAGCGGACCCCTCCTACAATGAGCAGTTCTTC. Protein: CASSILADPSYNEQFF.